Each of the 26 T cell receptor beta chains below was sequenced from the same sample in a study of shared clonotypes between healthy human individuals. The naive CD8 subset, CD45RO-negative cells positively selected for CCR7, excluded terminally differentiated effector memory CD45RA+ cells. Assay: immunoSEQ multiplex PCR; the TCRdb copy retains only in-frame clones and omits some. Here the sample spans about 2 million clones, about 95% being singletons. The sequenced material came from naive CD8+ T cells sorted from blood. All receptors derive from a man aged 18 to 30 in good health.

The chain is built from TRBV4-3 and TRBJ1-1; D possibly corresponds to TRBD1 (6 bases). The CDR3 sequence is 15 residues long. V lost 4 bases to trimming and J lost 2 bases, with 14 bases between them. CDR1 is LGHNA, CDR2 YSLEER, per germline. The CDR3 DNA reads TGCGCCAGCAGCCCAGAAGACGGGACAAACACTGAAGCTTTCTTT. Translation gives CASSPEDGTNTEAFF.

This chain joins TRBV6-1 and TRBJ2-5; D ambiguous. V gave up 3 bases and J gave up 5 bases, with 16 bases separating them. Germline CDR1 MNHNS, CDR2 SASEGT. CDR3 length: 15 residues. The CDR3 DNA is TGTGCCAGCAGTGATCCTACGCAGGTAGGGGAGACCCAGTACTTC. The encoded protein is CASSDPTQVGETQYF.

This clone has just one count. DNA for the CDR3: TGTGCCAGCAGCGGGGACGGGGGGATAGACTATGGCTACACCTTC. Encoded protein: CASSGDGGIDYGYTF. The chain employs TRBV9 and TRBJ1-2; D might be TRBD1 (5 bases). The CDR3 loop spans 15 amino acids. Germline loops: CDR1 SGDLS, CDR2 YYNGEE. V was pared by 3 bases and J by 3 bases, with 15 bases between.

This chain links TRBV4-3 with TRBJ2-3; D is perhaps TRBD2 (5 bases). This CDR3 region has 15 residues. Between the trimmed V and J ends, which lost 3 bases and 6 bases, there was a span of 16 bases. Germline-derived CDR1 and CDR2 are LGHNA and YSLEER. The CDR3: CASSQLALEVDTQYF. In DNA form, the CDR3 reads TGCGCCAGCAGCCAGTTAGCCCTGGAGGTGGATACGCAGTATTTT.

The CDR3 protein is CASSEGRVPQYF. The CDR3 region has the DNA TGTGCCAGCAGCGAGGGCCGTGTTCCGCAGTATTTT. The chain links TRBV7-2 to TRBJ2-3, with D possibly matching TRBD2 (5 bases). Looked up from germline, CDR1 is SGHTA and CDR2 is FQGNSA. This CDR3 comprises 12 residues. V was pared by 5 bases and J by 10 bases, with 13 bases between.

The chain couples TRBV6-5 to TRBJ1-2; D uncertain. There are 14 residues in the CDR3. V lost 3 bases to trimming and J lost 2 bases, with 10 bases between them. Per the germline V gene, CDR1 is MNHEY and CDR2 is SVGAGI. CDR3 nucleotides: TGTGCCAGCAGTTATGGGTCTCGGAACTATGGCTACACCTTC. Amino acids: CASSYGSRNYGYTF.

V gene TRBV27 combines with J gene TRBJ2-3; no reliable D call. Germline CDR1 MNHEY, CDR2 SMNVEV (reference sequence). V lost 5 bases and J 2 bases, leaving 11 bases between the germline ends. The length of the CDR3 is 14 residues. CDR3 DNA sequence: TGTGCCAGCAGTCCGGTTATTTCCACAGATACGCAGTATTTT. It codes for CASSPVISTDTQYF.

The V call is TRBV6-5, the J call TRBJ2-7; TRBD1 might be the D (6 bases). The V end lost 6 bases, the J end lost 3 bases, and 15 bases lay between the germline ends. The CDR3 runs to 14 residues. In germline, CDR1 is MNHEY, CDR2 SVGAGI. This CDR3 is CASRLTGEDYEQYF. In nucleotides, the CDR3 is TGTGCCAGCAGACTGACAGGCGAGGACTACGAGCAGTACTTC.

The chain carries TRBV4-2 and TRBJ2-1, with 7 bases fitting TRBD2. The CDR3 extends over 16 amino acids. Trimming took 2 bases from V and 6 from J; bases not matched to a gene: 10. Germline V CDR1 and CDR2: LGHNA, YNFKEQ. The CDR3 loop is CASSQHSGELVNEQFF. CDR3 nucleotide sequence: TGTGCCAGCAGCCAACACAGCGGGGAGCTAGTCAATGAGCAGTTCTTC.

This clone was counted once. The genes are TRBV11-2 and TRBJ2-7, with TRBD1 matching 11 bases. The CDR3 extends over 14 amino acids. Per germline, CDR1 SGHAT and CDR2 FQNNGV. The V segment lost 4 bases and the J segment 3 bases; nucleotides outside the gene matches: 2. CDR3 in DNA: TGTGCCAGCAGCTGGGACAGGGGGGACTACGAGCAGTACTTC. This encodes CASSWDRGDYEQYF. Combining the CDR3 with reference TRBV11-2 and TRBJ2-7 gives the whole variable domain EAGVAQSPRYKIIEKRQSVAFWCNPISGHATLYWYQQILGQGPKLLIQFQNNGVVDDSQLPKDRFSAERLKGVDSTLKIQPAKLEDSAVYLCASSWDRGDYEQYFGPGTRLTVT.

This chain uses TRBV11-1 with TRBJ1-2, with a weak D call TRBD1 (5 bases). Germline V CDR1 and CDR2: SGHAT, FQDESV (reference sequence). Between the trimmed V and J ends, which lost 5 bases and 7 bases, there was a span of 14 bases. This CDR3 is built from 13 residues. This CDR3 reads CASSASGTGGYTF. The CDR3 nucleotides are TGTGCCAGCAGCGCCTCAGGGACTGGTGGCTACACCTTC.

The V gene is TRBV30, the J gene TRBJ2-7, with 10 positions matching TRBD2. V lost 1 base, J lost 4 bases, and 16 bases stayed unmatched. This CDR3 has 18 amino acids. The germline V gene has CDR1 GTSNPN and CDR2 SVGIG (reference sequence). CDR3 in amino acids: CAWSGGDRLAGRDYEQYF. The CDR3 DNA is TGTGCCTGGAGTGGGGGAGACCGACTAGCGGGTAGAGATTACGAGCAGTACTTC.

The chain joins TRBV11-1 to TRBJ1-1; TRBD1 is a possible D gene (5 bases). The CDR3 is made up of 14 amino acids. CDR1 and CDR2 from the germline V gene are SGHAT and FQDESV (reference sequence). V gave up 4 bases and J gave up 4 bases, with 13 bases separating them. CDR3 coding DNA: TGTGCCAGCAGCTGGGCAGAGGGGATCACTGAAGCTTTCTTT. It encodes CASSWAEGITEAFF. The full variable domain, rest sourced from reference TRBV11-1 and TRBJ1-1, is EAEVAQSPRYKITEKSQAVAFWCDPISGHATLYWYRQILGQGPELLVQFQDESVVDDSQLPKDRFSAERLKGVDSTLKIQPAELGDSAMYLCASSWAEGITEAFFGQGTRLTVV.

Details on this clone: The same CDR3 is also encoded by other DNA sequences in this sample. The genes are TRBV4-1 and TRBJ2-5, with D uncertain. The CDR3 extends over 12 amino acids. Trimming took 0 bases from V and 6 from J, leaving 5 bases between them. Germline-derived CDR1 and CDR2 are MGHRA and YSYEKL. The CDR3: CASSQDSQTQYF. Written as DNA, the CDR3 is TGCGCCAGCAGCCAAGATAGCCAGACCCAGTACTTC.

Of note for this clone: This CDR3 is also generated by other DNA sequences in the sample. DNA of the CDR3: TGCGCCAGCAGCTTGGGACAGGGGGGTTCCTACGAGCAGTACTTC. Protein: CASSLGQGGSYEQYF. This chain connects TRBV5-1 to TRBJ2-7, with 9 nucleotides matching TRBD1. The CDR3 loop spans 15 amino acids. The germline gives CDR1 SGHRS, CDR2 YFSETQ. V was pared by 0 bases and J by 1 base, with 2 bases of the junction left unmatched.

The rearrangement joins TRBV7-3 to TRBJ2-2, with D maybe TRBD1 (5 bases). V dropped 5 bases and J dropped 1 base, with 8 bases sitting between them. The CDR3 runs to 14 residues. Germline loops: CDR1 SGHTA, CDR2 FQGTGA. The CDR3 DNA is TGTGCCAGCAGCGAAGACAGGAACACCGGGGAGCTGTTTTTT. Its protein is CASSEDRNTGELFF.

This chain connects TRBV5-4 to TRBJ2-1; D is undetermined. This CDR3 spans 12 amino acids. Germline CDR1 and CDR2: SGHNT and YYREEE (reference sequence). V lost 3 bases to trimming and J lost 15 bases, with 16 bases between them. CDR3 loop: CASSSSSEIRFF. CDR3 DNA: TGTGCCAGCAGCTCCTCCTCCGAGATCCGGTTCTTC. The variable domain in full, completed from reference TRBV5-4 and TRBJ2-1, reads ETGVTQSPTHLIKTRGQQVTLRCSSQSGHNTVSWYQQALGQGPQFIFQYYREEENGRGNFPPRFSGLQFPNYSSELNVNALELDDSALYLCASSSSSEIRFFGPGTRLTVL.

This sequence joins TRBV7-2 and TRBJ2-7; D perhaps matches TRBD2 (5 bases). Germline V gene data show CDR1 as SGHTA and CDR2 as FQGNSA. This CDR3 has 15 residues. V was trimmed by 1 base and J by 3 bases, leaving 13 bases between them. CDR3 DNA: TGTGCCAGCAGCTTAGGGGCTAGCCCCCTCTACGAGCAGTACTTC. Its protein is CASSLGASPLYEQYF.

This chain links TRBV10-3 with TRBJ2-1, with a tentative D call TRBD1 (5 bases). V was trimmed by 0 bases and J by 8 bases, leaving 8 bases between them. This CDR3 has 13 amino acids. Germline V gene data show CDR1 as ENHRY and CDR2 as SYGVKD. CDR3 region: CAISESGDHEQFF. The DNA for the CDR3 is TGTGCCATCAGTGAGTCAGGGGATCATGAGCAGTTCTTC.

The CDR3 protein is CASALGGAYEQYF. In nucleotides, the CDR3 is TGCGCCAGCGCTCTAGGGGGGGCATACGAGCAGTACTTC. This chain uses TRBV5-1 with TRBJ2-7; TRBD2 is a possible D gene (7 bases). The V gene lost 7 bases and the J gene lost 4 bases, with 15 bases spanning the gap. The CDR3 is 13 amino acids. Germline V gives CDR1 SGHRS, CDR2 YFSETQ.

The rearrangement joins TRBV23-1 to TRBJ1-2; TRBD1 might be the D (6 bases). TRBV23-1 is marked as an open reading frame, function uncertain. The CDR3 extends over 15 amino acids. Trimming took off 4 bases at V and 7 bases at J, with 19 bases between the two ends. Written as DNA, the CDR3 is TGCGCCAGCAGTCGTATCAACAAACGGGGGGCTGGCTACACCTTC. Protein sequence: CASSRINKRGAGYTF.

Of note for this clone: Different DNA sequences within this sample yield the same CDR3. This sequence joins TRBV4-1 and TRBJ2-7; 10 bases align to TRBD1. The germline gives CDR1 MGHRA, CDR2 YSYEKL. Trimming at V came to 3 bases and at J to 3 bases, leaving 5 bases not matched to a gene. This CDR3 has 15 amino acids. Here the CDR3 reads CASSHRDRGGYEQYF. DNA of the CDR3: TGCGCCAGCAGCCACCGGGACAGGGGTGGCTACGAGCAGTACTTC.

The chain carries TRBV5-1 and TRBJ1-1; D uncertain. The V end lost 4 bases, the J end lost 0 bases, and 10 bases lay between the germline ends. The CDR3 has 14 amino acids. Germline V gene data show CDR1 as SGHRS and CDR2 as YFSETQ. CDR3 amino acids: CASSLEGMNTEAFF. CDR3 sequence (DNA): TGCGCCAGCAGCCTCGAGGGCATGAACACTGAAGCTTTCTTT.

The CDR3 coding sequence is TGTGCCAGCAGTTTAGTAATACCCCCCGGACAAGAGACCCAGTACTTC. It specifies CASSLVIPPGQETQYF. The gene calls are TRBV28 and TRBJ2-5, with D uncertain. Germline CDR1 reads MDHEN; CDR2 reads SYDVKM. The V end lost 2 bases, the J end lost 2 bases, and 15 bases lay between the germline ends. CDR3 size: 16 residues. Filled out from reference TRBV28 and TRBJ2-5, the complete variable domain reads DVKVTQSSRYLVKRTGEKVFLECVQDMDHENMFWYRQDPGLGLRLIYFSYDVKMKEKGDIPEGYSVSREKKERFSLILESASTNQTSMYLCASSLVIPPGQETQYFGPGTRLLVL.

CDR3 sequence (DNA): TGTGCCAGCAGCTTAGCGGGGAGACTTCGGGCTAGCCTGAACACCGGGGAGCTGTTTTTT. This translates into CASSLAGRLRASLNTGELFF. V is TRBV7-2 and J is TRBJ2-2, with a tentative D call TRBD2 (5 bases). CDR1 and CDR2 (germline): SGHTA, FQGNSA. This CDR3 region has 20 residues. The V end lost 0 bases, the J end lost 1 base, and 21 bases lay between the germline ends. Together with reference TRBV7-2 and TRBJ2-2, the CDR3 gives the full variable domain: GAGVSQSPSNKVTEKGKDVELRCDPISGHTALYWYRQSLGQGLEFLIYFQGNSAPDKSGLPSDRFSAERTGGSVSTLTIQRTQQEDSAVYLCASSLAGRLRASLNTGELFFGEGSRLTVL.

Remarks on this clone: At the DNA level, this CDR3 is encoded by other sequences in the same sample as well. V usage is TRBV4-3 and J usage is TRBJ2-5; 9 bases fit TRBD2. V lost 1 base, J lost 3 bases, and 3 bases stayed unmatched. The CDR3 runs to 15 residues. CDR1 and CDR2 (germline): LGHNA, YSLEER. CDR3 nucleotides: TGCGCCAGCAGCCAAGTATTAGCGGGAGAAGAGACCCAGTACTTC. Translation gives CASSQVLAGEETQYF.